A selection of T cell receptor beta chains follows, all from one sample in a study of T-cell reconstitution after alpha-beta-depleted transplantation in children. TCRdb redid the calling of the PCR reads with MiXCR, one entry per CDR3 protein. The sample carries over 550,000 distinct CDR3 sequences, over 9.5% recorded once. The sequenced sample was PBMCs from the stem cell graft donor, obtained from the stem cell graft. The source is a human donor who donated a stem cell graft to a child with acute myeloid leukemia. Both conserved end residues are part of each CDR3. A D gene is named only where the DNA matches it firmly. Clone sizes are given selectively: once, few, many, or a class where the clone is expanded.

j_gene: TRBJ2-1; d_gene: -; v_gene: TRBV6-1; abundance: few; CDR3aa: CASSRPTSPNEQFF; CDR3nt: TGTGCCAGCAGCCGACCGACTAGTCCCAATGAGCAGTTCTTC
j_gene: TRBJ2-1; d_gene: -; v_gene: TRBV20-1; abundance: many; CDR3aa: CSATGSSVYNEQFF; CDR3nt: TGCAGTGCCACCGGGAGTAGCGTGTACAATGAGCAGTTCTTC
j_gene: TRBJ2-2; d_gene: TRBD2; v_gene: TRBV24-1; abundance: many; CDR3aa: CATSAPGGGKRTGELFF; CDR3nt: TGTGCCACCAGTGCCCCGGGGGGGGGCAAAAGAACCGGGGAGCTGTTTTTT
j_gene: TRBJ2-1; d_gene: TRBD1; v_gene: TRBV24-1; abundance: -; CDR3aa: CATSDGGQGGGNEQFF; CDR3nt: TGTGCCACCAGTGATGGGGGACAGGGCGGGGGCAATGAGCAGTTCTTC
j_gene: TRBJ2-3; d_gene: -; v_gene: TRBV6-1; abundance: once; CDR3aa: CASGIRPAGDTQYF; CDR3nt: TGTGCCAGCGGAATTCGGCCTGCGGGAGATACGCAGTATTTT
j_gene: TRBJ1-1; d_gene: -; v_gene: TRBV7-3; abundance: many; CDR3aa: CASSLSRQMNTEAFF; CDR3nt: TGTGCCAGCAGCTTAAGTCGGCAGATGAACACTGAAGCTTTCTTT
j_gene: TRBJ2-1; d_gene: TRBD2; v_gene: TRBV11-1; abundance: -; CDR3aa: CASSHTGLAGGNEQFF; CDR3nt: TGTGCCAGCAGCCACACTGGACTAGCGGGAGGAAATGAGCAGTTCTTC
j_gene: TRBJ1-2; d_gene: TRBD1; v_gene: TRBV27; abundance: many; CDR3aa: CASSLLTGDGYTF; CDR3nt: TGTGCCAGCAGTTTATTAACAGGGGATGGCTACACCTTC
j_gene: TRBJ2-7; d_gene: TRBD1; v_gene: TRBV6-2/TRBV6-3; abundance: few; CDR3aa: CASSYSGQEHSYEQYF; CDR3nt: TGTGCCAGCAGTTACTCTGGACAGGAACATTCCTACGAGCAGTACTTC
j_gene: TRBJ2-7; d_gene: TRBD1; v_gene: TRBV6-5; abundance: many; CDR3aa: CASSYSGTGSYEQYF; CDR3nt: TGTGCCAGCAGTTACTCGGGGACAGGCTCCTACGAGCAGTACTTC
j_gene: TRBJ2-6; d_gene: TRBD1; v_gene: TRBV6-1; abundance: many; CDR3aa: CASSFVRDSVSGANVLTF; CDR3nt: TGTGCCAGCAGCTTTGTCCGGGACAGCGTTTCTGGGGCCAACGTCCTGACTTTC
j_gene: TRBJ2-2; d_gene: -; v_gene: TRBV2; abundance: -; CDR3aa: CASREDSQLTGELFF; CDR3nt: TGTGCCAGCAGGGAGGACAGCCAGCTCACCGGGGAGCTGTTTTTT
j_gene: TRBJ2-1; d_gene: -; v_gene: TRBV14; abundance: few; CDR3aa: CASSQEGVVYNEQFF; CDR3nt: TGTGCCAGCAGCCAAGAGGGGGTTGTATACAATGAGCAGTTCTTC
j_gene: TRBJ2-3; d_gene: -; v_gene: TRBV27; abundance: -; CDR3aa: CASSFPGRETDTQYF; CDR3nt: TGTGCCAGCAGTTTTCCCGGGCGGGAAACAGATACGCAGTATTTT
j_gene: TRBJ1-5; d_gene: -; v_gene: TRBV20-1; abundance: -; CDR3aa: CSARLEQPQHF; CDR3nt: TGCAGTGCTAGACTGGAGCAGCCCCAGCATTTT
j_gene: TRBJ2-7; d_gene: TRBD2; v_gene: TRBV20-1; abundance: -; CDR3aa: CSARDHRSREGEQYF; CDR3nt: TGCAGTGCTAGAGACCACCGCTCCCGGGAGGGGGAGCAGTACTTC
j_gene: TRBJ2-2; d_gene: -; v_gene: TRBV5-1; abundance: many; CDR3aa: CASSFGGGNTGELFF; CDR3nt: TGCGCCAGCAGCTTCGGGGGAGGGAACACCGGGGAGCTGTTTTTT
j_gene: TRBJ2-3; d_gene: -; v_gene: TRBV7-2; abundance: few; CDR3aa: CASSLSSGTDTQYF; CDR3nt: TGTGCCAGCAGCTTAAGTAGCGGCACAGATACGCAGTATTTT
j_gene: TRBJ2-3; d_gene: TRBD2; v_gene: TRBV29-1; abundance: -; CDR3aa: CSLRLAGDFTDTQYF; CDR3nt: TGCAGCCTAAGACTAGCGGGAGACTTCACAGATACGCAGTATTTT
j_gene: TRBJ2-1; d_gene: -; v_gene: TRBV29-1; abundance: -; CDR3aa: CSVGQNNEQFF; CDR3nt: TGCAGCGTTGGCCAAAATAATGAGCAGTTCTTC
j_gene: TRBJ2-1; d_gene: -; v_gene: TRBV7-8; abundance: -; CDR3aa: CASSSFRTVSSYNEQFF; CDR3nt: TGTGCCAGCAGCTCATTTCGGACGGTGAGCTCCTACAATGAGCAGTTCTTC
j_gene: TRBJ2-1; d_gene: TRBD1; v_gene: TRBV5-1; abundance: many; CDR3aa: CASSSGQLQNEQFF; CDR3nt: TGCGCCAGCAGCTCGGGACAGTTACAAAATGAGCAGTTCTTC